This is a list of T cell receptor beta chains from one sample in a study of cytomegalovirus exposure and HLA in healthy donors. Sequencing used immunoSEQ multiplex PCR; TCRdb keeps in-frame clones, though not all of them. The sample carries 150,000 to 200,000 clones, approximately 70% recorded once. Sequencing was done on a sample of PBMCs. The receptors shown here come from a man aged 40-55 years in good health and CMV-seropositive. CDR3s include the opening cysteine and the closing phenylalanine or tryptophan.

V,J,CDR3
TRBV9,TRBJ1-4,CASSVGGRRDEKLFF
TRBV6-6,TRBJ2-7,CASTRQGSYEQYF
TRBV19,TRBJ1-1,CASSMGGGRLNTEAFF
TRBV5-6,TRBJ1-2,CASSLGQGGYYGYTF
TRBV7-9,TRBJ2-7,CSSSSVGGMAYEQYF
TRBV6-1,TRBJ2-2,CASSLTNTGELFF
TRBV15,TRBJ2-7,CATSSRQQGGEQYF
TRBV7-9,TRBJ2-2,CASSLAVGTGSPGELFF
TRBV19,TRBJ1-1,CASSETGQNTEAFF
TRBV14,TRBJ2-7,CASSPESFNYEQYF
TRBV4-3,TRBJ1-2,CASALQGVPNYGYTF
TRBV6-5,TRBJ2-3,CASSYTASADTQYF
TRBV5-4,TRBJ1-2,CASTILGGGYTF
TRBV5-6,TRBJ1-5,CASSYLMAGSNQPQHF
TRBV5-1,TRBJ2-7,CASSLGDRASYEQYF
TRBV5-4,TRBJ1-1,CASSLGTGGAGGTEAFF
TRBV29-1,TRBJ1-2,CSVDPGGGYTF
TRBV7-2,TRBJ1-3,CASSDGQGRNTIYF
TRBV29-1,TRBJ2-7,CSVNGGQGKGKSYEQYF
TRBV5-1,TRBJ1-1,CASSRGAAGTEAFF